The 5 T cell receptor beta chains listed next were all sequenced from one sample in a study of neurological immune-mediated disorders. The time point is: longitudinal time-point 3. TCRdb re-analysed the 5' RACE reads in MiXCR, keeping a single row per CDR3 protein. The data show about 80,000 distinct CDR3 sequences, with about 4.5% seen just once and 4.5% to 6% held by the top ten. The material sequenced was PBMCs. The receptors were sampled from a woman aged 55-70 years with multiple sclerosis.

This clonotype was detected ten times or more. The CDR3 sequence is CSAMGQGNQPQHF. Written as DNA, the CDR3 is TGCAGTGCTATGGGACAGGGGAATCAGCCCCAGCATTTT. The chain carries TRBV20-1 and TRBJ1-5; 10 bases line up with TRBD1. Losses at the gene ends were 4 bases for V and 4 bases for J; bases not matched to a gene: 1. The length of the CDR3 is 13 residues. Germline V gene sequence: CDR1 DFQATT, CDR2 SNEGSKA (reference sequence).

This clonotype was counted at least ten times. The chain uses TRBV10-3 and TRBJ1-3; D remains ambiguous. CDR1 is ENHRY and CDR2 is SYGVKD in the germline V gene. The CDR3 consists of 18 residues. Between the trimmed V and J ends, which lost 1 base and 0 bases, there was a span of 16 bases. The CDR3 sequence: CAISEWIWAPISGNTIYF. The CDR3, as DNA: TGTGCCATCAGTGAGTGGATATGGGCGCCGATCTCTGGAAACACCATATATTTT.

Worth noting for this clonotype: This could be a read error, since a much larger clone is one nucleotide away. The V and J genes are TRBV25-1 and TRBJ2-3; possible D gene TRBD2, 5 bases. Per the germline V gene, CDR1 is MGHDK and CDR2 is SYGVNS. V lost 1 base, J lost 2 bases, and 7 bases lay in between. The CDR3 is made up of 14 amino acids. In DNA form, the CDR3 reads TGTGCCAGCAGTGAATTGAGGGTCACAGATACGCAGTATTTT. Protein sequence: CASSELRVTDTQYF.

This clonotype was found many times. An end of the junction does not agree with germline; a read error may underlie this. CDR3: CANSLWVPSGGAANEQFF. CDR3 nucleotide sequence: TGTGCCAACAGCTTATGGGTTCCTAGCGGGGGGGCGGCCAATGAGCAGTTCTTC. The chain carries TRBV11-2 and TRBJ2-1; 12 positions agree with TRBD2. The CDR3 runs 18 residues. The V gene's germline CDR1 is SGHAT and CDR2 FQNNGV.

Many counts were recorded for this clonotype. The chain is built from TRBV5-1 and TRBJ2-1; the D is unclear. Trimming took 5 bases from V and 2 from J, leaving 8 bases between them. From germline, CDR1 is SGHRS and CDR2 YFSETQ. This CDR3 has 13 residues. For the CDR3, the DNA is TGCGCCAGCAGGGACCAGACCTACAATGAGCAGTTCTTC. Encoded protein: CASRDQTYNEQFF.